The rows below give T cell receptor beta chains drawn from one sample of a study of control samples from healthy donors and cancer patients. Here immunoSEQ multiplex PCR was the method, and the copy in TCRdb shows in-frame clones only, minus some. The sample yields about 140,000 clones, 85% to 95% seen once. The sequencing sample was made of blood. Receptors originate from a man between 35 and 55 years old in good health. The CDR3 runs from the conserved cysteine through the conserved F or W. A D gene is named only where the DNA matches it firmly. Rows may omit the clone size; those that give it use once, few, many or a size class.

D gene	clone size	V gene	J gene	CDR3 protein	CDR3 DNA
.	few	TRBV11-3	TRBJ1-2	CAMGPPRNYGYTF	TGTGCCATGGGACCGCCGCGTAACTATGGCTACACCTTC
.	.	TRBV9	TRBJ2-2	CASSAQDLGGSGELFF	TGTGCCAGCAGCGCCCAGGACTTAGGGGGGTCCGGGGAGCTGTTTTTT
.	.	TRBV5-4	TRBJ2-1	CASSFGERQGQFF	TGTGCCAGCAGCTTCGGGGAACGCCAGGGGCAGTTCTTC
TRBD1	.	TRBV14	TRBJ1-4	CASSRDRGRGKLFF	TGTGCCAGCAGCCGGGACAGGGGGCGAGGAAAACTGTTTTTT
.	.	TRBV14	TRBJ2-7	CASSQETVWDEQYF	TGTGCCAGCAGCCAAGAAACCGTGTGGGACGAGCAGTACTTC
.	.	TRBV24-1	TRBJ1-5	CATSLEGVNQPQHF	TGTGCCACCAGTCTGGAGGGTGTCAATCAGCCCCAGCATTTT
.	.	TRBV5-1	TRBJ1-2	CASSRYHQSLYGYTF	TGCGCCAGCAGCCGTTACCACCAAAGCCTTTATGGCTACACCTTC
TRBD2	.	TRBV3-1/TRBV3-2	TRBJ2-1	CASSQLFSGVINNEQFF	TGTGCCAGCAGCCAACTGTTTAGCGGGGTAATTAACAATGAGCAGTTCTTC
.	.	TRBV28	TRBJ2-1	CASSFYGREGEQFF	TGTGCCAGCAGTTTCTATGGTAGGGAAGGTGAGCAGTTCTTC
.	.	TRBV27	TRBJ2-1	CASSLFGNEQFF	TGTGCCAGCAGTTTATTCGGGAATGAGCAGTTCTTC
TRBD1	.	TRBV7-2	TRBJ2-2	CASSVRRDRNTGELFF	TGTGCCAGCAGCGTACGCCGGGACAGAAACACCGGGGAGCTGTTTTTT
.	.	TRBV27	TRBJ1-4	CASNILATNEKLFF	TGTGCCAGCAACATTCTTGCAACTAATGAAAAACTGTTTTTT
.	.	TRBV10-3	TRBJ1-2	CAISESRTHPYGYTF	TGTGCCATCAGTGAGTCGAGAACGCATCCCTATGGCTACACCTTC
.	.	TRBV3-1/TRBV3-2	TRBJ1-5	CASSPNPGGQPQHF	TGTGCCAGCAGCCCGAATCCGGGCGGCCAGCCCCAGCATTTT
TRBD1	.	TRBV9	TRBJ1-2	CASGNPGQGPIAYGYTF	TGTGCCAGCGGCAACCCGGGACAGGGACCCATCGCCTATGGCTACACCTTC
.	.	TRBV6-1	TRBJ1-2	CASSEATQGYYGYTF	TGTGCCAGCAGTGAAGCAACCCAGGGGTACTATGGCTACACCTTC
.	.	TRBV5-6	TRBJ1-2	CASSLPGRDNYGYTF	TGTGCCAGCAGCTTGCCCGGCAGGGATAACTATGGCTACACCTTC
TRBD1	.	TRBV7-2	TRBJ1-2	CASSYSGGASYGYTF	TGTGCCAGCAGCTATTCAGGGGGCGCGAGCTATGGCTACACCTTC
TRBD1	.	TRBV5-8	TRBJ2-5	CASTRDRGTETQYF	TGTGCCAGCACCCGGGACAGGGGGACAGAGACCCAGTACTTC
.	.	TRBV12-3/TRBV12-4	TRBJ2-7	CASRDWKYPEQYF	TGTGCCAGCAGGGACTGGAAGTACCCCGAGCAGTACTTC
TRBD1	.	TRBV7-2	TRBJ1-2	CASSPRTGMNYGYTF	TGTGCCAGCAGCCCAAGGACAGGGATGAACTATGGCTACACCTTC
.	.	TRBV5-6	TRBJ1-3	CASSLRGLPGNTIYF	TGTGCCAGCAGCTTAAGGGGGTTACCTGGAAACACCATATATTTT
TRBD1	.	TRBV18	TRBJ2-6	CASSLRQGQGGANVLTF	TGTGCCAGCTCACTCCGACAGGGGCAGGGAGGGGCCAACGTCCTGACTTTC
.	.	TRBV5-8	TRBJ1-6	CASSPRGLLSYNSPLHF	TGTGCCAGCAGCCCCAGGGGCCTGCTCTCCTATAATTCACCCCTCCACTTT
TRBD2	once	TRBV7-9	TRBJ2-3	CASRQTSGSADTQYF	TGTGCCAGCAGGCAAACTAGCGGGAGTGCAGATACGCAGTATTTT
.	.	TRBV1	TRBJ2-7	CTSSQGLTGAGAVYEQYF	TGCACCAGCAGCCAGGGATTAACCGGGGCAGGGGCCGTCTACGAGCAGTACTTC
.	.	TRBV2	TRBJ2-1	CASSEVGGEKGNEQFF	TGTGCCAGCAGTGAAGTGGGGGGAGAGAAAGGCAATGAGCAGTTCTTC
TRBD1	once	TRBV18	TRBJ2-1	CASSSRQGGYNEQFF	TGTGCCAGCTCATCCCGACAGGGGGGATACAATGAGCAGTTCTTC
.	.	TRBV11-2	TRBJ1-2	CASSLDQGNYGYTF	TGTGCCAGCAGCTTAGATCAGGGGAACTATGGCTACACCTTC
.	.	TRBV2	TRBJ1-2	CASSEETLANYGYTF	TGTGCCAGCAGTGAGGAGACACTAGCTAACTATGGCTACACCTTC
.	.	TRBV5-8	TRBJ1-5	CASSRRGNTQHF	TGTGCCAGCAGCCGGAGGGGGAACACCCAGCATTTT
.	.	TRBV14	TRBJ1-5	CASSQERQQYNQPQHF	TGTGCCAGCAGCCAAGAACGGCAACAGTACAATCAGCCCCAGCATTTT
.	.	TRBV5-1	TRBJ2-1	CASSINSGSSYNEQFF	TGCGCCAGCAGTATTAATAGCGGAAGCTCCTACAATGAGCAGTTCTTC
.	.	TRBV30	TRBJ1-2	CAWSVPRPTSYGYTF	TGTGCCTGGAGTGTTCCCAGGCCGACTAGCTATGGCTACACCTTC
TRBD2	.	TRBV9	TRBJ2-2	CASSARRDYPTGELFF	TGTGCCAGCAGCGCGAGGCGGGACTACCCCACCGGGGAGCTGTTTTTT
.	.	TRBV7-9	TRBJ1-1	CASSLGGMNTEAFF	TGTGCCAGCAGCTTGGGAGGTATGAACACTGAAGCTTTCTTT